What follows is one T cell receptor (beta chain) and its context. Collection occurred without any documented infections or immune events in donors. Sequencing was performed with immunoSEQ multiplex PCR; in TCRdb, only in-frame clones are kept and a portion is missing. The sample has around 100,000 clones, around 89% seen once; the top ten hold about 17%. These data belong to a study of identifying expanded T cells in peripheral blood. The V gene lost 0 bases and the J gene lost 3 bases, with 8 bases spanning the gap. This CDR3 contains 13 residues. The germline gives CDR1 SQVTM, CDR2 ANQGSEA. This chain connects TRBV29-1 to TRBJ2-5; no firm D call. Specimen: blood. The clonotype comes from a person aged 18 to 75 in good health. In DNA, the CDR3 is TGCAGCGTTGAAGATCCCGAGAAAGAGACCCAGTACTTC. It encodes CSVEDPEKETQYF. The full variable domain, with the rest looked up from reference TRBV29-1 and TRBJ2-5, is SAVISQKPSRDICQRGTSLTIQCQVDSQVTMMFWYRQQPGQSLTLIATANQGSEATYESGFVIDKFPISRPNLTFSTLTVSNMSPEDSSIYLCSVEDPEKETQYFGPGTRLLVL.